The T cell receptor (beta chain) described here comes from a study of CD8 T cells in Susac syndrome. RNA amounts of roughly 0.5 to 1 ug underwent reverse transcription with random hexamers. The CDR3 of TCR beta was amplified by immunoSEQ multiplex PCR across 54 Vbeta and 13 Jbeta. MiXCR, run by TCRdb on the immunoSEQ multiplex PCR reads, gives a single entry per CDR3 protein. Here the sample spans 250,000 to 300,000 distinct CDR3 sequences, roughly 90% being singletons. Trimming took off 3 bases at V and 7 bases at J, with 12 bases between the two ends. The CDR3 extends over 14 amino acids. The receptor's source is a human donor with multiple sclerosis. Sequenced sample: CD8+ T cells from PBMCs. This chain uses TRBV12-3 or TRBV12-4 with TRBJ2-2; no definite D call. The CDR3, as DNA: TGTGCCAGCAGTTTTTTTAGGGCCCACGGGGAGCTGTTTTTT. Translated: CASSFFRAHGELFF.